This passage covers 16 T cell receptor beta chains from one sample sequenced in a study of blood T cell repertoires in COVID-19. Assay: immunoSEQ multiplex PCR; the TCRdb copy retains only in-frame clones and omits some. The sample consists of some 130,000 clones, 86% of them appearing once. The sequenced material came from PBMCs or T cells enriched from blood (not recorded which). The receptors were sampled from a man aged 45 to 65 who had recovered from COVID-19.

This clone was picked up one time. The chain uses TRBV2 and TRBJ2-5, with 11 positions matching TRBD2. The V segment lost 8 bases and the J segment 2 bases; nucleotides outside the gene matches: 16. The CDR3 loop spans 18 amino acids. CDR1 is SNHLY and CDR2 is FYNNEI in the germline V gene. The CDR3 sequence is CASAQGLTSGAIQETQYF. The CDR3 coding sequence is TGTGCCAGCGCCCAGGGTTTGACTAGCGGGGCGATTCAAGAGACCCAGTACTTC.

The chain has TRBV5-1 and TRBJ2-1; 7 positions agree with TRBD2. Germline values: CDR1 SGHRS, CDR2 YFSETQ. J gave up 4 bases and V 3 bases, and 10 bases lay outside the gene matches. The CDR3 is 16 residues long. This CDR3 is CASSWAPSGGYNEQFF. CDR3 DNA: TGCGCCAGCAGCTGGGCCCCTAGCGGAGGTTACAATGAGCAGTTCTTC.

V and J are TRBV4-3 and TRBJ2-1; 9 bases agree with TRBD1. Unmatched junction bases numbered 7, after V lost 1 base and J lost 3 bases. This CDR3 has 17 residues. In germline, CDR1 is LGHNA, CDR2 YSLEER. The CDR3 DNA reads as TGCGCCAGCAGCCAAGCCCTGGAGGGACAGGGCTACAATGAGCAGTTCTTC. Amino acids: CASSQALEGQGYNEQFF.

V gene TRBV10-3 combines with J gene TRBJ1-2, with TRBD1 identical over 9 bases. From germline, CDR1 is ENHRY and CDR2 SYGVKD. The CDR3 has 13 residues. The V segment lost 6 bases and the J segment 7 bases; nucleotides outside the gene matches: 6. CDR3 bases: TGTGCCATCAGCGCGGGACAGGGAGGTGGCTACACCTTC. This translates into CAISAGQGGGYTF.

The rearrangement uses TRBV21-1 and TRBJ1-1; whether TRBD1, the table's D call, matches the DNA was not checked. TRBV21-1 corresponds to a pseudogene. This CDR3 region has 18 residues. This CDR3 is CASSKEGTGEGVSTEAFF. The CDR3 DNA follows: TGTGCCAGCAGCAAAGAGGGTACCGGTGAGGGGGTGAGCACTGAAGCTTTCTTT.

The V call is TRBV9, the J call TRBJ1-1; D is ambiguous. V gave up 2 bases and J gave up 7 bases, with 9 bases separating them. Germline assignment: CDR1 SGDLS and CDR2 YYNGEE. This CDR3 has 12 amino acids. CDR3 coding DNA: TGTGCCAGCAGCGTTGGTGGCAATGAAGCTTTCTTT. Translated: CASSVGGNEAFF.

The chain employs TRBV6-5 and TRBJ1-6; D unresolved. Germline CDR1 MNHEY, CDR2 SVGAGI. V gave up 5 bases and J gave up 11 bases, with 13 bases separating them. The CDR3 consists of 13 residues. The CDR3 DNA is TGTGCCAGCAGTCCCTCTTTGAGGACACCCCTCCACTTT. This encodes CASSPSLRTPLHF.

The chain recombines TRBV5-1 with TRBJ2-3, with D possibly TRBD1 on 6 matching bases. Germline V gene sequence: CDR1 SGHRS, CDR2 YFSETQ. Trimming took 7 bases from V and 6 from J, leaving 21 bases between them. The CDR3 covers 15 residues. CDR3 loop: CASQSQGVVVDTQYF. The CDR3 DNA follows: TGCGCCAGCCAGTCACAGGGAGTAGTTGTTGATACGCAGTATTTT.

The V call is TRBV18, the J call TRBJ2-2, with a tentative D call TRBD1 (6 bases). V lost 5 bases, J lost 1 base, and 14 bases lay in between. The CDR3 consists of 16 residues. Germline CDR1 KGHSH, CDR2 LQKENI. CDR3 coding DNA: TGTGCCAGCTCAGCCATTGCGACAGGGAACACCGGGGAGCTGTTTTTT. As protein: CASSAIATGNTGELFF.

The chain links TRBV28 to TRBJ2-2, with D unclear. CDR3 length: 14 amino acids. Germline V gene lookup returns CDR1 MDHEN and CDR2 SYDVKM. Trimming removed 3 bases from V and 5 bases from J, with 10 bases in between. CDR3 in amino acids: CASSFRSATGELFF. CDR3 sequence (DNA): TGTGCCAGCAGTTTCCGGAGTGCGACCGGGGAGCTGTTTTTT.

J is TRBJ2-6 and V is TRBV7-2, with D perhaps matching TRBD2 (5 bases). The CDR3 runs 15 residues. Trimming took off 3 bases at V and 3 bases at J, with 9 bases between the two ends. Germline CDR1 is SGHTA and CDR2 is FQGNSA. The CDR3 nucleotides are TGTGCCAGCAGCTTCCTAGCTGGTGGGGCCAACGTCCTGACTTTC. This codes for CASSFLAGGANVLTF.

The chain is built from TRBV3-1 (or the pseudogene TRBV3-2) and TRBJ1-3; D not certain. There are 13 residues in the CDR3. Trimming removed 4 bases from V and 0 bases from J, with 4 bases in between. Germline V lookup: CDR1 LGHDT, CDR2 YNNKEL (reference sequence). The CDR3 protein is CASSRLSGNTIYF. The CDR3 DNA reads TGTGCCAGCAGCCGTCTCTCTGGAAACACCATATATTTT.

V is TRBV5-1 and J is TRBJ1-4, with 11 bases matching TRBD1. Germline V gene lookup returns CDR1 SGHRS and CDR2 YFSETQ. The CDR3 extends over 15 amino acids. J was trimmed by 7 bases and V by 3 bases; bases with no gene match: 5. DNA for the CDR3: TGCGCCAGCAGCTCCCCGGGACAGGGGGTTGAAAAACTGTTTTTT. Translating it yields CASSSPGQGVEKLFF. Full variable domain (outside the CDR3, taken from reference TRBV5-1 and TRBJ1-4): KAGVTQTPRYLIKTRGQQVTLSCSPISGHRSVSWYQQTPGQGLQFLFEYFSETQRNKGNFPGRFSGRQFSNSRSEMNVSTLELGDSALYLCASSSPGQGVEKLFFGSGTQLSVL.

CDR3 protein: CASRTSGDYGYTF. The CDR3 DNA follows: TGTGCCAGCAGGACCTCCGGGGACTATGGCTACACCTTC. This sequence joins TRBV28 and TRBJ1-2, with unresolved D. Germline V gene data show CDR1 as MDHEN and CDR2 as SYDVKM. V was pared by 6 bases and J by 3 bases, with 11 bases between. CDR3 length: 13 residues.

CDR3 amino acids: CASSPGIAQFF. The CDR3 DNA is TGTGCCAGCAGCCCCGGGATAGCTCAGTTCTTC. The genes are TRBV14 and TRBJ2-1; D perhaps matches TRBD2 (5 bases). The CDR3 loop spans 11 amino acids. V was trimmed by 4 bases and J by 13 bases, leaving 11 bases between them. Per the germline V gene, CDR1 is SGHDN and CDR2 is FVKESK.

The V call is TRBV15, the J call TRBJ2-3, with D possibly matching TRBD1 (5 bases). Germline values: CDR1 LNHNV, CDR2 YYDKDF (reference sequence). The germline V and J ends were trimmed by 4 bases and 2 bases, with 7 bases remaining between them. This CDR3 is 13 amino acids long. CDR3 nucleotides: TGTGCCACCAGCACCAGGGCCACAGATACGCAGTATTTT. Protein: CATSTRATDTQYF.